Here is one TCR beta chain with its context. Antigen unknown. This sample is drawn from a study of T cell repertoires in cytomegalovirus infection. Trimming left V 7 bases short and J 2 bases short, with 15 bases between. The germline gives CDR1 SGHTA, CDR2 FQGNSA. The CDR3 contains 14 residues. In TCRdb, the reads were re-called with MiXCR into one record per CDR3 protein. The sample yields around 300,000 distinct CDR3 sequences, 20% to 30% seen once. The chain links TRBV7-2 to TRBJ2-7; possibly TRBD1 or TRBD2 for D (7 bases each). The sequence derives from a human donor in good health (CMV status not recorded). Some clones in this sample may be carry-over from other donors' samples. The source material was cultured PBMCs, sampled from culture after CMV antigen stimulation. The CDR3 loop reads CASNRAGGAYEQYF. In DNA form, the CDR3 reads TGTGCCAGCAATAGAGCAGGGGGGGCCTACGAGCAGTACTTC.